In this sample, the clone carrying this TCR beta chain turned up a few times. The antigen remains unidentified. J gave up 4 bases and V 6 bases, and 7 bases lay outside the gene matches. This CDR3 is built from 15 residues. Per the germline V gene, CDR1 is SQVTM and CDR2 is ANQGSEA. A sort by CD45RO/CCR7/CD25/CD127/CD95/CD27 yielded CD4+ naive, central memory, regulatory and stem cell-like memory cells. The isolated RNA, all of it, was reverse transcribed, so expressed TCRB transcripts were what got sequenced. Sequencing was performed with immunoSEQ multiplex PCR; in TCRdb, only in-frame clones are kept and a portion is missing. The profile covers 300,000 or so clones, with 6.5% to 10% appearing a single time and 0.44% taken by the ten largest. This sample was taken from a study of beta chain features in type 1 diabetes. Study-level findings and limits: Type 1 diabetes patients had VDJ junctions that carried fewer insertions and more deletions.

The clonotype was recovered from a woman aged 18-29 years in good health. The source material was central memory CD4+ T cells from blood. This chain joins TRBV29-1 and TRBJ2-2; TRBD2 matches 11 bases. The CDR3 is CSVTTSGAGTGELFF. The CDR3 nucleotides read TGCAGCGTCACGACTAGCGGGGCAGGCACCGGGGAGCTGTTTTTT.